Below are 27 T cell receptor beta chains sequenced from a single sample in a study of T cell responses to AZD1222 COVID-19 vaccine. The method was immunoSEQ multiplex PCR; TCRdb's version includes in-frame clones alone and lacks a portion of them. The sample gives 90,000 to 100,000 clones, nearly 90% of which show up once; less than 3% is in the top ten. Sample: peripheral blood, taken on day 0 of AZD1222 vaccination. The source is an adult in good health.

CDR3 residues: CASTPGTTLNSGANVLTF. For the CDR3, the DNA is TGTGCCAGCACCCCCGGGACAACCCTTAACTCTGGGGCCAACGTCCTGACTTTC. The chain combines TRBV6-2 or TRBV6-3 with TRBJ2-6; possibly TRBD1 for D (6 bases). This CDR3 has 18 amino acids. The V and J ends lost 7 bases and 0 bases respectively, with 19 bases between them. Looked up from germline, CDR1 is MNHEY and CDR2 is SVGEGT.

V gene TRBV27 combines with J gene TRBJ2-5; unclear D gene. The germline V and J ends were trimmed by 0 bases and 4 bases, with 3 bases remaining between them. This CDR3 is 12 amino acids long. Germline CDR1 is MNHEY and CDR2 is SMNVEV (reference sequence). The CDR3 spells CASSLSGETQYF. CDR3 nucleotides: TGTGCCAGCAGTTTATCTGGAGAGACCCAGTACTTC.

This chain joins TRBV6-6 and TRBJ1-4, with unresolved D. CDR1 and CDR2 (germline): MNHNY, SVGAGI (reference sequence). The V end lost 11 bases, the J end lost 3 bases, and 13 bases lay between the germline ends. The CDR3 length is 13 residues. CDR3 protein: CAGTTAANEKLFF. The CDR3 DNA reads TGTGCCGGCACTACCGCGGCTAATGAAAAACTGTTTTTT.

This chain uses TRBV19 with TRBJ1-2; a possible D gene is TRBD1 (5 bases). CDR1 and CDR2 (germline): LNHDA, SQIVND (reference sequence). The ends were cut back, 6 bases at V and 0 bases at J, with 20 bases in the middle. CDR3 size: 17 residues. The DNA of the CDR3 is TGTGCCAGTAGCCCCCAGAACCCAGGAGGGGCTAACTATGGCTACACCTTC. It yields the protein CASSPQNPGGANYGYTF.

In DNA form, the CDR3 reads TGTGCCAGCAGCCGCGGGGGTGGAGGGTCGGTTGGAAACACCATATATTTT. Translation: CASSRGGGGSVGNTIYF. The V gene is TRBV5-6, the J gene TRBJ1-3; D possibly corresponds to TRBD1 (5 bases). The CDR3 has 17 amino acids. V dropped 4 bases and J dropped 3 bases, with 20 bases sitting between them. The germline gives CDR1 SGHDT, CDR2 YYEEEE.

The chain uses TRBV12-3 or TRBV12-4 and TRBJ1-1; 7 nucleotides match TRBD1. The CDR3 covers 11 residues. The V gene end was trimmed by 5 bases and the J gene end by 8 bases; junction bases not matched to a gene: 2. CDR3 residues: CASSMTGEAFF. CDR3 in DNA: TGTGCCAGCAGTATGACAGGGGAAGCTTTCTTT.

The V and J genes are TRBV18 and TRBJ2-1; 12 bases fit TRBD2. V was clipped by 4 bases and J by 5 bases; unmatched bases: 6. The germline CDR1 and CDR2 sequences are KGHSH and LQKENI. CDR3 length: 16 residues. CDR3 loop: CASSLTSGGLNNEQFF. The CDR3 DNA reads as TGTGCCAGCTCACTTACTAGCGGGGGGCTCAACAATGAGCAGTTCTTC. Full variable domain (remainder filled in from reference TRBV18 and TRBJ2-1): NAGVMQNPRHLVRRRGQEARLRCSPMKGHSHVYWYRQLPEEGLKFMVYLQKENIIDESGMPKERFSAEFPKEGPSILRIQQVVRGDSAAYFCASSLTSGGLNNEQFFGPGTRLTVL.

As DNA, the CDR3 is TGTGCCAGCAGCTTAGGGCTACAGGGGTATGGCTACACCTTC. Translated, it gives CASSLGLQGYGYTF. The chain carries TRBV7-2 and TRBJ1-2; 7 nucleotides align to TRBD1. CDR1 is SGHTA, CDR2 FQGNSA, per germline. Trimming removed 1 base from V and 5 bases from J; junction bases left unmatched: 4. The CDR3 spans 14 residues.

The chain is built from TRBV11-2 and TRBJ2-2; no clear D gene. Per the germline V gene, CDR1 is SGHAT and CDR2 is FQNNGV. The V end was cut by 0 bases, the J end by 4 bases, with 9 bases between. This CDR3 region has 15 residues. CDR3 sequence (DNA): TGTGCCAGCAGCTTAGAAGCCTCGGGCACCGGGGAGCTGTTTTTT. It encodes CASSLEASGTGELFF.

The V call is TRBV2, the J call TRBJ1-1; D is perhaps TRBD1 (5 bases). V was pared by 8 bases and J by 0 bases, with 10 bases between. This CDR3 comprises 13 residues. Germline CDR1 is SNHLY and CDR2 is FYNNEI. CDR3 bases: TGTGCCAGCGGAGACAGCCTGAACACTGAAGCTTTCTTT. This gives the protein CASGDSLNTEAFF.

The CDR3 region is CASSQGPSGRPTDTQYF. CDR3 nucleotides: TGTGCCAGCAGCCAAGGGCCTAGCGGGAGACCCACAGATACGCAGTATTTT. V and J are TRBV21-1 and TRBJ2-3; TRBD2 is the table's D call, not checked against the DNA. TRBV21-1 is shown as a pseudogene. There are 17 residues in the CDR3.

The J gene is TRBJ1-2, the V gene TRBV4-1; D uncertain. Per germline, CDR1 MGHRA and CDR2 YSYEKL. The CDR3 is 14 amino acids. Trimming took 0 bases from V and 3 from J, leaving 8 bases between them. The CDR3 here is CASSQEVQDYGYTF. The DNA for the CDR3 is TGCGCCAGCAGCCAAGAGGTGCAGGACTATGGCTACACCTTC.

The chain combines TRBV5-3 with TRBJ1-6; D perhaps matches TRBD1 (6 bases). TRBV5-3 is an open reading frame, and its role is uncertain. V gave up 4 bases and J gave up 8 bases, with 16 bases separating them. This CDR3 region has 15 residues. The CDR3 spells CARSTGQPWDSPLHF. CDR3 coding DNA: TGTGCCAGAAGCACGGGACAACCATGGGATTCACCCCTCCACTTT.

The genes are TRBV24-1 and TRBJ2-7, with 9 nucleotides matching TRBD1. The CDR3 loop spans 14 amino acids. J gave up 5 bases and V 4 bases, and 5 bases lay outside the gene matches. The V gene's germline CDR1 is KGHDR and CDR2 SFDVKD. The CDR3 reads CATSDLGQGNEQYV. CDR3 in DNA: TGTGCCACCAGTGACCTGGGACAGGGAAACGAGCAGTACGTC.

The CDR3 DNA sequence: TGTGCCAGCTCACCACTCGGTAAGGGGAGTTACGAGCAGTACGTC. Residues: CASSPLGKGSYEQYV. The rearrangement uses TRBV18 and TRBJ2-7; D possibly uses TRBD1 or TRBD2 (5 bases each). Germline CDR1 reads KGHSH; CDR2 reads LQKENI. CDR3 length: 15 amino acids. V was clipped by 1 base and J by 4 bases, with 14 bases between them.

The gene calls are TRBV7-2 and TRBJ2-3; D is uncertain. V lost 4 bases, J lost 7 bases, and 12 bases lay in between. Germline V lookup: CDR1 SGHTA, CDR2 FQGNSA. The CDR3 runs to 13 residues. The CDR3 region has the DNA TGTGCCAGCAGCTCAGTGGGCCTCTATACGCAGTATTTT. This codes for CASSSVGLYTQYF.

The chain is built from TRBV14 and TRBJ1-2; TRBD1 is a possible D gene (5 bases). Germline CDR1 and CDR2: SGHDN and FVKESK. The CDR3 has 13 residues. V lost 4 bases, J lost 2 bases, and 8 bases lay in between. As DNA, the CDR3 is TGTGCCAGCAGCCTCGACAGCAACTATGGCTACACCTTC. It specifies CASSLDSNYGYTF.

CDR3 in DNA: TGTGCCAGCAGTGTTGGGGGGGGCGCTAACTATGGCTACACCTTC. It translates to CASSVGGGANYGYTF. The gene calls are TRBV25-1 and TRBJ1-2, with D possibly matching TRBD1 (6 bases). V gave up 4 bases and J gave up 0 bases, with 12 bases separating them. This CDR3 spans 15 amino acids. Germline-derived CDR1 and CDR2 are MGHDK and SYGVNS.

The chain links TRBV6-5 to TRBJ1-3, with 7 bases aligning to TRBD1. Trimming cost V 6 bases and J 0 bases; bases outside gene matches: 5. Germline V gives CDR1 MNHEY, CDR2 SVGAGI. The CDR3 has 15 residues. The CDR3 spells CASRQDRTSGNTIYF. Written as DNA, the CDR3 is TGTGCCAGCAGGCAGGACAGGACCTCTGGAAACACCATATATTTT.

The chain couples TRBV11-2 to TRBJ2-2; D uncertain. Trimming stripped 3 bases from V and 2 bases from J, with 7 bases between. The CDR3 totals 14 residues. Germline CDR1 is SGHAT and CDR2 is FQNNGV. CDR3 coding DNA: TGTGCCAGCAGCTTCATGGGTAACACCGGGGAGCTGTTTTTT. Amino acids: CASSFMGNTGELFF.

The gene calls are TRBV4-2 and TRBJ2-1; TRBD2 is a possible D gene (5 bases). The germline CDR1 and CDR2 sequences are LGHNA and YNFKEQ. V was pared by 4 bases and J by 0 bases, with 16 bases between. The CDR3 consists of 17 residues. CDR3 loop: CASSLRLGASSYNEQFF. The DNA of the CDR3 is TGTGCCAGCAGCCTCAGACTGGGAGCGAGCTCCTACAATGAGCAGTTCTTC.

This clone was counted a single time. The chain is built from TRBV7-2 and TRBJ1-1, with 7 nucleotides matching TRBD1. The length of the CDR3 is 14 residues. Germline V lookup: CDR1 SGHTA, CDR2 FQGNSA. J lost 4 bases, V lost 3 bases, and 5 bases had no gene match. The DNA of the CDR3 is TGTGCCAGCAGCTTTGGGGGACAGAGCACTGAAGCTTTCTTT. Translated: CASSFGGQSTEAFF.

The chain has TRBV28 and TRBJ1-2; unclear D gene. Germline V gives CDR1 MDHEN, CDR2 SYDVKM. Trimming removed 2 bases from V and 5 bases from J, with 6 bases in between. CDR3 length equals 12 residues. This CDR3 reads CASSLEAYGYTF. As DNA, the CDR3 is TGTGCCAGCAGTTTAGAAGCGTATGGCTACACCTTC.

A few counts support this clone. This chain connects TRBV6-5 to TRBJ2-1; 10 bases are shared with TRBD1. Germline CDR1 reads MNHEY; CDR2 reads SVGAGI. This CDR3 has 15 residues. The J segment lost 9 bases and the V segment lost 8 bases, leaving 13 bases of the junction unmatched. This chain's CDR3 is CASGYGTGAMSEQFF. The CDR3 DNA reads TGTGCCAGCGGATACGGGACAGGGGCGATGAGTGAGCAGTTCTTC.

The chain links TRBV9 to TRBJ2-3; 7 bases line up with TRBD2. Trimming at V came to 0 bases and at J to 3 bases, leaving 7 bases not matched to a gene. The CDR3 is made up of 16 amino acids. Germline V gives CDR1 SGDLS, CDR2 YYNGEE. CDR3 amino acids: CASSVDVGGVTDTQYF. For the CDR3, the DNA is TGTGCCAGCAGCGTAGATGTGGGAGGGGTTACAGATACGCAGTATTTT.

The J gene is TRBJ1-5, the V gene TRBV6-1, with D possibly being TRBD1 (5 bases). Between the trimmed V and J ends, which lost 4 bases and 2 bases, there was a span of 18 bases. The CDR3 has 17 residues. Germline CDR1 is MNHNS and CDR2 is SASEGT. CDR3 residues: CASSGPNFRGRNQPQHF. The CDR3 DNA reads as TGTGCCAGCAGTGGCCCTAACTTTAGGGGACGCAATCAGCCCCAGCATTTT.

The chain employs TRBV27 and TRBJ2-3, with TRBD2 as a possible D gene (6 bases). CDR1 is MNHEY and CDR2 is SMNVEV in the germline V gene (reference sequence). The CDR3 extends over 14 amino acids. The V gene lost 3 bases and the J gene lost 2 bases, with 9 bases spanning the gap. Written as DNA, the CDR3 is TGTGCCAGCAGTTTCGGGGACTTCACAGATACGCAGTATTTT. Translation: CASSFGDFTDTQYF.